Following are 30 T cell receptor beta chains from one sample sequenced in a study of blood T cell repertoires in COVID-19. The assay was immunoSEQ multiplex PCR, and TCRdb's table has in-frame clones only and misses some. The sample holds around 200,000 clones, roughly 83% seen once. The sequenced sample consisted of peripheral blood. All receptors derive from a woman aged 35 to 49 with COVID-19, enrolled during active disease.

This chain uses TRBV11-3 with TRBJ2-3; the match to TRBD2 covers 8 bases. The CDR3 is 16 amino acids. Germline V gene sequence: CDR1 SGHNT, CDR2 YENEEA. The J segment lost 4 bases and the V segment lost 5 bases, leaving 11 bases of the junction unmatched. The CDR3 DNA is TGTGCCAGCAGCCTAAAGGGCGGGGGGCGACCAGATACGCAGTATTTT. Amino acid sequence: CASSLKGGGRPDTQYF.

The rearrangement links TRBV10-2 to TRBJ2-7; 8 bases match TRBD1. This CDR3 has 16 amino acids. V dropped 5 bases and J dropped 4; count of bases not matched to a gene: 13. Germline V CDR1 and CDR2: WSHSY, SAAADI. The CDR3 bases are TGCGCCAGCAGTAGCCCCCGGGACAGGTCAATTTACGAGCAGTACTTC. Translating gives CASSSPRDRSIYEQYF.

J is TRBJ2-7 and V is TRBV13; possible D gene TRBD2, 5 bases. The V and J ends lost 1 base and 5 bases respectively, with 12 bases between them. CDR3 length: 14 residues. Germline loops: CDR1 PRHDT, CDR2 FYEKMQ (reference sequence). The CDR3, as DNA: TGTGCCAGCAGCTTAGAGGCGGGTCTCGACGAGCAGTACTTC. Amino acids: CASSLEAGLDEQYF.

This clone occurred once. The chain couples TRBV5-6 to TRBJ1-4; D is unclear. The CDR3 has 14 amino acids. Trimming shortened V by 2 bases and J by 4 bases, and 9 bases separated the two germline ends. The germline V gene encodes CDR1 SGHDT and CDR2 YYEEEE. DNA for the CDR3: TGTGCCAGCAGCTTCCGCAGTATTAATGAAAAACTGTTTTTT. As protein: CASSFRSINEKLFF.

The rearrangement joins TRBV3-1 (or the pseudogene TRBV3-2) to TRBJ1-3; no clear D. The CDR3 has 16 amino acids. Germline assignment: CDR1 LGHDT and CDR2 YNNKEL (reference sequence). The V gene lost 4 bases and the J gene lost 0 bases, with 13 bases spanning the gap. Here the CDR3 reads CASSRRVSNSGNTIYF. The CDR3 bases are TGTGCCAGCAGCCGACGGGTCTCTAACTCTGGAAACACCATATATTTT.

The CDR3 region is CASSPPSGGTDTQYF. The CDR3 DNA sequence: TGCGCCAGCAGCCCCCCTAGCGGGGGTACAGATACGCAGTATTTT. J is TRBJ2-3 and V is TRBV10-1; 10 bases agree with TRBD2. The V segment lost 6 bases and the J segment 3 bases; nucleotides outside the gene matches: 6. The CDR3 totals 15 residues. CDR1 WNHNN and CDR2 SYGVQD come from the germline V gene (reference sequence).

The chain links TRBV5-1 to TRBJ1-2; the match to TRBD1 covers 7 bases. The CDR3 has 14 amino acids. After removal of 6 bases from V and 5 bases from J, the junction contained 10 bases not matched to a gene. From germline, CDR1 is SGHRS and CDR2 YFSETQ. CDR3 sequence reads: CASTIDREYYGYTF. CDR3 coding DNA: TGCGCCAGCACGATCGACAGGGAGTATTATGGCTACACCTTC.

The gene calls are TRBV4-1 and TRBJ2-7; 7 bases map to TRBD1. The CDR3 has 17 residues. V lost 4 bases to trimming and J lost 2 bases; unmatched junction nucleotides: 14. Per the germline V gene, CDR1 is MGHRA and CDR2 is YSYEKL. The CDR3 DNA reads as TGCGCCAGCAGCCGCATAGAGGCGACAGGGTTGACCTACGAGCAGTACTTC. Amino acids: CASSRIEATGLTYEQYF.

The chain links TRBV28 to TRBJ2-1; maybe TRBD1 (6 bases). Germline CDR1 is MDHEN and CDR2 is SYDVKM. Trimming shortened V by 8 bases and J by 10 bases, and 18 bases separated the two germline ends. This CDR3 is 13 amino acids long. CDR3 protein: CASVGGGGSEQFF. In DNA form, the CDR3 reads TGTGCCAGCGTAGGGGGTGGGGGCTCCGAGCAGTTCTTC. The whole variable domain, remainder taken from reference TRBV28 and TRBJ2-1, is DVKVTQSSRYLVKRTGEKVFLECVQDMDHENMFWYRQDPGLGLRLIYFSYDVKMKEKGDIPEGYSVSREKKERFSLILESASTNQTSMYLCASVGGGGSEQFFGPGTRLTVL.

The V call is TRBV11-3, the J call TRBJ1-6, with TRBD1 identical over 7 bases. Germline V gives CDR1 SGHNT, CDR2 YENEEA. This CDR3 is built from 14 residues. V lost 3 bases to trimming and J lost 7 bases; unmatched junction nucleotides: 3. The CDR3: CASSLKGANSPLHF. The CDR3 nucleotides read TGTGCCAGCAGCTTGAAGGGGGCGAATTCACCCCTCCACTTT.

The J gene is TRBJ1-1, the V gene TRBV6-5, with D possibly matching TRBD1 (5 bases). Trimming stripped 0 bases from V and 9 bases from J, with 11 bases between. Germline V gene lookup returns CDR1 MNHEY and CDR2 SVGAGI. CDR3 length equals 13 residues. DNA of the CDR3: TGTGCCAGCAGTTACTCGACGGACAACAAAGCTTTCTTT. Amino acids: CASSYSTDNKAFF.

The chain carries TRBV19 and TRBJ1-2; D unclear. V was clipped by 5 bases and J by 4 bases, with 17 bases between them. Germline lookup yields CDR1 LNHDA and CDR2 SQIVND (reference sequence). The length of the CDR3 is 15 residues. The CDR3 bases are TGTGCCAGTAGTGATGAGCAGGCCGCAGTCTATGGCTACACCTTC. Translated: CASSDEQAAVYGYTF.

In this sample, this clone turned up many times. The J gene is TRBJ1-1, the V gene TRBV13; D perhaps matches TRBD1 (5 bases). Germline V CDR1 and CDR2: PRHDT, FYEKMQ (reference sequence). This CDR3 has 14 residues. Trimming removed 3 bases from V and 3 bases from J, with 11 bases in between. The CDR3 sequence: CASSLGGGYTEAFF. The DNA of the CDR3 is TGTGCCAGCAGCTTGGGGGGTGGGTACACTGAAGCTTTCTTT.

This clone was found once. The CDR3 loop is CASSSPGTSGRASYEQYF. DNA of the CDR3: TGCGCCAGCAGCTCCCCCGGGACTAGCGGGAGAGCCTCCTACGAGCAGTACTTC. The gene calls are TRBV5-1 and TRBJ2-7; the match to TRBD2 covers 14 bases. This CDR3 spans 18 amino acids. The junction had 8 bases not matched to a gene; V was cut back by 3 bases and J by 0 bases. Germline values: CDR1 SGHRS, CDR2 YFSETQ.

The chain recombines TRBV27 with TRBJ1-1; possible D gene TRBD1, 5 bases. Germline-derived CDR1 and CDR2 are MNHEY and SMNVEV (reference sequence). The CDR3 runs to 14 residues. Trimming pared 5 bases from V and 7 bases from J, leaving 17 bases between. CDR3 bases: TGTGCCAGCAGTCCCGGGGGGTGGGGGATTGAAGCTTTCTTT. It specifies CASSPGGWGIEAFF.

The chain recombines TRBV5-1 with TRBJ1-3; D is possibly TRBD1 (5 bases). Germline V CDR1 and CDR2: SGHRS, YFSETQ. The V end was cut by 2 bases, the J end by 0 bases, with 12 bases between. The CDR3 runs 16 residues. The CDR3 here is CASSFEPTVSGNTIYF. The CDR3 coding sequence is TGCGCCAGCAGCTTCGAACCGACAGTCTCTGGAAACACCATATATTTT. Full variable domain (outside the CDR3, taken from reference TRBV5-1 and TRBJ1-3): KAGVTQTPRYLIKTRGQQVTLSCSPISGHRSVSWYQQTPGQGLQFLFEYFSETQRNKGNFPGRFSGRQFSNSRSEMNVSTLELGDSALYLCASSFEPTVSGNTIYFGEGSWLTVV.

The chain recombines TRBV9 with TRBJ2-7, with D uncertain. The V gene lost 0 bases and the J gene lost 3 bases, with 13 bases spanning the gap. Germline V gene lookup returns CDR1 SGDLS and CDR2 YYNGEE. The CDR3 length is 15 residues. CDR3 nucleotides: TGTGCCAGCAGCGTAGGACCGACCCCGGGCTACGAGCAGTACTTC. Translated: CASSVGPTPGYEQYF.

The chain links TRBV10-1 to TRBJ1-1; D unresolved. The CDR3 is 13 residues long. From germline, CDR1 is WNHNN and CDR2 SYGVQD (reference sequence). Trimming left V 0 bases short and J 1 base short, with 3 bases between. CDR3 DNA: TGCGCCAGCAGTGAGTCCGGGAACACTGAAGCTTTCTTT. Encoded protein: CASSESGNTEAFF.

The chain combines TRBV18 with TRBJ2-7; D may be TRBD2 (5 bases). The CDR3 is 17 amino acids. Trimming removed 1 base from V and 4 bases from J, with 20 bases in between. Germline values: CDR1 KGHSH, CDR2 LQKENI. The CDR3 sequence is CASSPRPPPEGGYEQYF. The CDR3 DNA is TGTGCCAGCTCACCACGTCCCCCGCCAGAGGGCGGGTACGAGCAGTACTTC. The full variable domain, rest sourced from reference TRBV18 and TRBJ2-7, is NAGVMQNPRHLVRRRGQEARLRCSPMKGHSHVYWYRQLPEEGLKFMVYLQKENIIDESGMPKERFSAEFPKEGPSILRIQQVVRGDSAAYFCASSPRPPPEGGYEQYFGPGTRLTVT.

The CDR3 DNA reads as TGTGCCAGCTTTACTAGCGGGAGGGCCGGCTCCTACGAGCAGTACTTC. This encodes CASFTSGRAGSYEQYF. The V and J genes are TRBV9 and TRBJ2-7; TRBD2 matches 13 bases. This CDR3 is 16 amino acids long. V lost 7 bases and J lost 0; bases outside the gene matches: 7. The germline V gene encodes CDR1 SGDLS and CDR2 YYNGEE.

The chain is built from TRBV2 and TRBJ1-2; 10 nucleotides line up with TRBD1. CDR3 length: 15 residues. The junction had 8 bases not matched to a gene; V was cut back by 4 bases and J by 6 bases. Germline CDR1 reads SNHLY; CDR2 reads FYNNEI. The CDR3 DNA reads as TGTGCCAGCAGTGGGGGACAGGGGCTGACGGATGGCTACACCTTC. Protein product: CASSGGQGLTDGYTF.

The chain has TRBV28 and TRBJ1-1, with TRBD1 identical over 7 bases. From germline, CDR1 is MDHEN and CDR2 SYDVKM. The CDR3 extends over 15 amino acids. Losses at the gene ends were 6 bases for V and 9 bases for J; bases not matched to a gene: 16. The CDR3 nucleotides read TGTGCCAGCAGGGAGTTACAAGAGGGGGCCTTCCAAGCTTTCTTT. Its protein is CASRELQEGAFQAFF.

The chain is built from TRBV18 and TRBJ2-6, with D maybe TRBD1 (5 bases). The CDR3 consists of 19 residues. Trimming removed 5 bases from V and 1 base from J, with 21 bases in between. The V gene's germline CDR1 is KGHSH and CDR2 LQKENI. Written as DNA, the CDR3 is TGTGCCAGCTCAGGTCAGCTGGCACAGGCTAGGTCTGGGGCCAACGTCCTGACTTTC. It yields the protein CASSGQLAQARSGANVLTF. Using reference TRBV18 and TRBJ2-6 for the parts outside the CDR3, the full variable domain is NAGVMQNPRHLVRRRGQEARLRCSPMKGHSHVYWYRQLPEEGLKFMVYLQKENIIDESGMPKERFSAEFPKEGPSILRIQQVVRGDSAAYFCASSGQLAQARSGANVLTFGAGSRLTVL.

V is TRBV19 and J is TRBJ2-1; D unclear. The V end was cut by 3 bases, the J end by 4 bases, with 7 bases between. The germline V gene has CDR1 LNHDA and CDR2 SQIVND (reference sequence). This CDR3 is built from 13 residues. The CDR3 sequence: CASSIGHYNEQFF. DNA of the CDR3: TGTGCCAGTAGTATTGGGCATTACAATGAGCAGTTCTTC.

The chain carries TRBV12-3 or TRBV12-4 and TRBJ1-5, with 8 nucleotides matching TRBD1. V shed 6 bases and J 4 bases; nucleotides not matched to a gene: 2. There are 13 residues in the CDR3. The CDR3 reads CASSGQGNQPQHF. Here the CDR3 DNA reads TGTGCCAGCAGCGGACAGGGAAATCAGCCCCAGCATTTT.

This clone was observed a few times. The chain employs TRBV3-1 (or the pseudogene TRBV3-2) and TRBJ1-5; 7 bases agree with TRBD1. The germline gives CDR1 LGHDT, CDR2 YNNKEL (reference sequence). The CDR3 runs to 17 residues. V trimming: 0 bases; J trimming: 2 bases; junction bases outside the gene matches: 7. Here the CDR3 reads CASSQEEVGQGNQPQHF. In DNA, the CDR3 is TGTGCCAGCAGCCAAGAGGAAGTAGGACAGGGCAATCAGCCCCAGCATTTT.

This sequence joins TRBV11-2 and TRBJ2-5; D not certain. Germline V gene data show CDR1 as SGHAT and CDR2 as FQNNGV. Trimming cost V 5 bases and J 5 bases, with 9 bases left between them. This CDR3 is built from 12 residues. The CDR3 region is CASSLLAETQYF. CDR3 DNA sequence: TGTGCCAGCAGCCTCTTGGCCGAGACCCAGTACTTC.

This chain connects TRBV5-8 to TRBJ1-2, with D maybe TRBD1 (6 bases). Deletions cut 7 bases from V and 5 bases from J, with 18 bases between. Germline CDR1 and CDR2: SGHTS and YDEGEE. The CDR3 totals 14 residues. In DNA, the CDR3 is TGTGCCAGCGGCTCTAGACAGGTTGGATATGGCTACACCTTC. Its translation is CASGSRQVGYGYTF.

This sequence joins TRBV6-2 or TRBV6-3 and TRBJ2-6; 7 bases align to TRBD2. The CDR3 contains 16 residues. V dropped 4 bases and J dropped 4; count of bases not matched to a gene: 7. Looked up from germline, CDR1 is MNHEY and CDR2 is SVGEGT. In nucleotides, the CDR3 is TGTGCCAGCAGTTGGACGGGGGGTAGAGGGGCCAACGTCCTGACTTTC. Translating gives CASSWTGGRGANVLTF.

The rearrangement joins TRBV27 to TRBJ2-5; TRBD2 matches at 9 bases. The germline CDR1 and CDR2 sequences are MNHEY and SMNVEV (reference sequence). The CDR3 is 15 residues long. The V and J ends lost 5 bases and 7 bases, in that order; junction bases with no gene match: 11. Here the CDR3 reads CASSMPAGGPVTQYF. CDR3 nucleotide sequence: TGTGCCAGCAGTATGCCAGCGGGAGGCCCTGTGACCCAGTACTTC.